This paragraph reports one T cell receptor (beta chain). Antigen: not known. This sample is drawn from a study of CD8+CD57+ T cells in acquired aplastic anemia. Study-level background: DNA from sorted CD4+ and CD8+ cells averaged 3.2 ug.

This CDR3 has 16 amino acids. Germline assignment: CDR1 LNHNV and CDR2 YYDKDF (reference sequence). Trimming removed 4 bases from V and 7 bases from J; junction bases left unmatched: 9. Overall study findings and caveats: Patients and controls shared 25 to 35 CD8+ CDR3 sequences, highly expressed in patients. No significant difference in CD8+ Simpson's diversity was found between patients and controls.

The use of genomic DNA as template underpinned the TCR beta VDJ and CDR3 profiling. TCRdb passed the reads through MiXCR, listing each CDR3 protein once. The data contain 35,000 to 50,000 distinct CDR3 sequences, 55% to 80% of them seen just once; the ten biggest clones take up about 25%. Material for sequencing was sorted CD4+, CD8+, or CD8+CD57+ T cells (not recorded which) from PBMCs. The TCR was taken from a human donor in good health, serving as a control. The chain couples TRBV15 to TRBJ1-4; TRBD1 agrees at 10 bases. CDR3: CATSIEPGTGAEKLFF. The CDR3 DNA reads TGTGCCACCAGCATTGAGCCCGGGACAGGGGCTGAAAAACTGTTTTTT.